The 8 T cell receptor beta chains listed next were all sequenced from one sample in a study of cytomegalovirus exposure and HLA in healthy donors. Both 60 Vbeta primers and 13 Jbeta primers went into the PCR. The table came from immunoSEQ multiplex PCR; TCRdb's copy has only in-frame clones and leaves some out. The table lists about 130,000 clones, about four fifths of them singletons. Sequencing was done on a sample of PBMCs. Every receptor here comes from a man aged 30 to 45 in good health and CMV-seronegative.

The rearrangement joins TRBV19 to TRBJ1-5; perhaps TRBD1 as D (5 bases). V lost 5 bases and J 0 bases, leaving 14 bases between the germline ends. CDR3 length: 16 residues. The germline V gene encodes CDR1 LNHDA and CDR2 SQIVND (reference sequence). The CDR3 is CASSWGAAYSNQPQHF. In DNA, the CDR3 is TGTGCCAGTAGTTGGGGCGCGGCGTATAGCAATCAGCCCCAGCATTTT.

The V call is TRBV6-5, the J call TRBJ1-2; the match to TRBD1 covers 9 bases. With V trimmed by 5 bases and J by 5 bases, 6 bases remained unmatched. Germline CDR1 and CDR2: MNHEY and SVGAGI. This CDR3 region has 14 residues. CDR3 DNA: TGTGCCAGCAGTCCACAGGGGGCAGGTTATGGCTACACCTTC. This sequence encodes CASSPQGAGYGYTF.

This clone appeared once. The chain joins TRBV30 to TRBJ2-6; D call uncertain. Germline CDR1 is GTSNPN and CDR2 is SVGIG (reference sequence). The CDR3 extends over 14 amino acids. The ends were cut back, 2 bases at V and 2 bases at J, with 7 bases in the middle. Written as DNA, the CDR3 is TGTGCCTGGAGTCCCCGGGCTGGGGCCAACGTCCTGACTTTC. Protein product: CAWSPRAGANVLTF.

The chain carries TRBV12-2 and TRBJ2-7; TRBD2, the table's D call, lacks a check against the DNA. TRBV12-2 is annotated as a pseudogene. CDR3 length equals 18 residues. The CDR3 loop is CASRQGSGLPSPSYEQYF. The CDR3 bases are TGTGCAAGTCGTCAGGGTTCGGGACTCCCCTCGCCCTCCTACGAGCAGTACTTC.

This clone is a singleton in its sample. The rearrangement links TRBV25-1 to TRBJ2-1; D perhaps matches TRBD1 (6 bases). Germline V CDR1 and CDR2: MGHDK, SYGVNS. The CDR3 sequence is 12 residues long. The V and J ends lost 8 bases and 4 bases respectively, with 9 bases between them. The CDR3 loop is CASGGGYNEQFF. Here the CDR3 DNA reads TGTGCCAGCGGGGGCGGGTACAATGAGCAGTTCTTC.

CDR3 residues: CASSVSVGANVLTF. CDR3 nucleotide sequence: TGTGCCAGTAGTGTGTCGGTAGGGGCCAACGTCCTGACTTTC. V usage is TRBV19 and J usage is TRBJ2-6, with D hard to call. Trimming left V 5 bases short and J 4 bases short, with 9 bases between. This CDR3 is built from 14 residues. The germline CDR1 and CDR2 sequences are LNHDA and SQIVND (reference sequence).

This rearrangement joins TRBV18 to TRBJ2-7; 9 bases are a match to TRBD1. The CDR3 is 16 amino acids. V lost 2 bases to trimming and J lost 2 bases; unmatched junction nucleotides: 7. Germline values: CDR1 KGHSH, CDR2 LQKENI. Here the CDR3 DNA reads TGTGCCAGCTCACCAACGATTGGACAGGGGACCTACGAGCAGTACTTC. Encoded protein: CASSPTIGQGTYEQYF.

The CDR3 protein is CASSRTAGTEAFF. The CDR3 region has the DNA TGTGCCAGCAGCCGGACTGCGGGCACTGAAGCTTTCTTT. The chain joins TRBV6-5 to TRBJ1-1; D gene uncertain. Trimming took off 6 bases at V and 4 bases at J, with 12 bases between the two ends. The CDR3 length is 13 residues. Germline V lookup: CDR1 MNHEY, CDR2 SVGAGI.